This T cell receptor beta chain was sequenced in a study of chemoradiotherapy in HPV16-positive cancers. Trimming cost V 3 bases and J 4 bases; bases outside gene matches: 9. The V gene's germline CDR1 is LNHNV and CDR2 YYDKDF (reference sequence). This CDR3 comprises 17 residues. Sequencing used immunoSEQ multiplex PCR; TCRdb keeps in-frame clones, though not all of them. The sample has approximately 14,000 clones; about nine tenths are singletons. This clone was picked up one time. This TCR was sampled from a human donor with HPV-associated anogenital cancer. V and J are TRBV15 and TRBJ1-4; 9 bases are shared with TRBD1. This material consisted of blood, taken from a patient who underwent chemoradiotherapy. The CDR3 loop reads CATSRPGTGNINEKLFF. The CDR3 DNA is TGTGCCACCAGCAGGCCCGGGACAGGGAACATTAATGAAAAACTGTTTTTT.